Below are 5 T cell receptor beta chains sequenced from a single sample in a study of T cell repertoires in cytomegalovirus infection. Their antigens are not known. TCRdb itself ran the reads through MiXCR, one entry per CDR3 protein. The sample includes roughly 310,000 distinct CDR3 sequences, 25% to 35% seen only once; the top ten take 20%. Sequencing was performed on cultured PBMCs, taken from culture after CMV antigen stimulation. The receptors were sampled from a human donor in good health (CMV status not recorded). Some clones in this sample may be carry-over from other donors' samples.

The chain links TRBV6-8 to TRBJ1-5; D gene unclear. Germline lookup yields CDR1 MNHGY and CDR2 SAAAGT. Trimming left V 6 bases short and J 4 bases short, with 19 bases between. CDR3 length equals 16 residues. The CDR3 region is CASRADRGLSNQPQHF. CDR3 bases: TGTGCCAGCAGGGCAGACCGCGGCCTTTCGAATCAGCCCCAGCATTTT.

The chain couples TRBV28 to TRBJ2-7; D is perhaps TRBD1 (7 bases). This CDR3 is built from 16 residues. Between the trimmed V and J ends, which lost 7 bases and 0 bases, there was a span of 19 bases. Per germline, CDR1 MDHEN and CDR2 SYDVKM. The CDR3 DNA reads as TGTGCCAGCACCCTTCGCCCAGGGGGGAGCTCCTACGAGCAGTACTTC. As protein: CASTLRPGGSSYEQYF.

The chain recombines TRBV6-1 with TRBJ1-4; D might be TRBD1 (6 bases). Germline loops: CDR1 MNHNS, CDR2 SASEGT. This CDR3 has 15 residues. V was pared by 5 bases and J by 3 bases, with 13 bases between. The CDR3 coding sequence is TGTGCCAGCAGTTCTACAGGGTGGGCTAATGAAAAACTGTTTTTT. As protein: CASSSTGWANEKLFF.

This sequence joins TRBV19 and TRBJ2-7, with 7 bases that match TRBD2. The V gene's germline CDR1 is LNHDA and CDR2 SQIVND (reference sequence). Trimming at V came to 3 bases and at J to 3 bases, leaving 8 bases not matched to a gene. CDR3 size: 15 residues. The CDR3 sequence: CASSIKRDLFYEQYF. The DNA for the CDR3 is TGTGCCAGTAGTATCAAGCGGGACCTTTTCTACGAGCAGTACTTC.

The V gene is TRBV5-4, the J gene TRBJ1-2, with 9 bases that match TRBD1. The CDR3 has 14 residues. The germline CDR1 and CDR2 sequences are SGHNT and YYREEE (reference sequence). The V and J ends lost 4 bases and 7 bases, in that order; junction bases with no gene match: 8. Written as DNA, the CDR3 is TGTGCCAGCAGCCCCGGACAGGGGATCGGTGGCTACACCTTC. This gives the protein CASSPGQGIGGYTF.